A selection of T cell receptor beta chains follows, all from one sample in a study of cytomegalovirus exposure and HLA in healthy donors. Sequencing used immunoSEQ multiplex PCR; TCRdb keeps in-frame clones, though not all of them. The sample table includes some 130,000 clones. The material sequenced was PBMCs. The receptors were gathered from a woman between 40 and 50 years old in good health and CMV-seropositive. CDR3s include the opening cysteine and the closing phenylalanine or tryptophan. The D gene is left open where the match is weak.

j_gene: TRBJ2-5
d_gene: TRBD2
v_gene: TRBV6-6
CDR3nt: TGTGCCAGCGGGGGACTAGCGGGCATGGGGGCAGAGACCCAGTACTTC
CDR3aa: CASGGLAGMGAETQYF

j_gene: TRBJ2-1
d_gene: TRBD2
v_gene: TRBV7-3
CDR3nt: TGTGCCAGCAACTCGGGACTAGCAGTCTACAATGAGCAGTTCTTC
CDR3aa: CASNSGLAVYNEQFF

j_gene: TRBJ2-2
d_gene: NA
v_gene: TRBV9
CDR3nt: TGTGCCAGCAGCGAGACCAGGGTACAGACCGGGGAGCTGTTTTTT
CDR3aa: CASSETRVQTGELFF

j_gene: TRBJ1-1
d_gene: NA
v_gene: TRBV28
CDR3nt: TGTGCCAGCAGTCCCCTCGGGGGGCTGAACACTGAAGCTTTCTTT
CDR3aa: CASSPLGGLNTEAFF

j_gene: TRBJ1-4
d_gene: NA
v_gene: TRBV11-2
CDR3nt: TGTGCCAGCAGCTCCTTCCTTTTACCCCGAGCAACTAATGAAAAACTGTTTTTT
CDR3aa: CASSSFLLPRATNEKLFF

j_gene: TRBJ1-1
d_gene: NA
v_gene: TRBV28
CDR3nt: TGTGCCAGCAGTCGGCCGGGACAAGTGAACACTGAAGCTTTCTTT
CDR3aa: CASSRPGQVNTEAFF

j_gene: TRBJ2-1
d_gene: TRBD2
v_gene: TRBV2
CDR3nt: TGTGCCAGCAGCCCCGCCGGGGGCGACTTGACTAGCGGGGGCTACAATGAGCAGTTCTTC
CDR3aa: CASSPAGGDLTSGGYNEQFF

j_gene: TRBJ1-5
d_gene: NA
v_gene: TRBV5-6
CDR3nt: TGTGCCAGCAGCTGGGACTTGGGTCAGCCCCAGCATTTT
CDR3aa: CASSWDLGQPQHF

j_gene: TRBJ2-7
d_gene: NA
v_gene: TRBV27
CDR3nt: TGTGCCAGCAGTTTAGAGACAGGAAGCTACGAGCAGTACTTC
CDR3aa: CASSLETGSYEQYF

j_gene: TRBJ2-3
d_gene: NA
v_gene: TRBV6-5
CDR3nt: TGTGCCAGCAGATCGGGACTCGCCACAGATACGCAGTATTTT
CDR3aa: CASRSGLATDTQYF

j_gene: TRBJ2-7
d_gene: TRBD1
v_gene: TRBV27
CDR3nt: TGTGCCAGCAACCCACAGGGGCGCTCCAGCTACGAGCAGTACTTC
CDR3aa: CASNPQGRSSYEQYF

j_gene: TRBJ1-2
d_gene: NA
v_gene: TRBV7-2
CDR3nt: TGTGCCAGCAGCCGACAGACAGACCAAAGCTATGGCTACACCTTC
CDR3aa: CASSRQTDQSYGYTF

j_gene: TRBJ2-5
d_gene: NA
v_gene: TRBV19
CDR3nt: TGTGCCAGTAGTGGCGGTCGAACGGAGACCCAGTACTTC
CDR3aa: CASSGGRTETQYF

j_gene: TRBJ2-7
d_gene: NA
v_gene: TRBV2
CDR3nt: TGTGCCACGACAGGTAGCTCCTACGAGCAGTACTTC
CDR3aa: CATTGSSYEQYF

j_gene: TRBJ2-1
d_gene: TRBD2
v_gene: TRBV5-6
CDR3nt: TGTGCCAGCAGCTTGTTAACTAGCGGGTACAATGAGCAGTTCTTC
CDR3aa: CASSLLTSGYNEQFF

j_gene: TRBJ2-5
d_gene: NA
v_gene: TRBV19
CDR3nt: TGTGCCAGTAGTATAGTGAGAGGCACCCCGCAAGAGACCCAGTACTTC
CDR3aa: CASSIVRGTPQETQYF

j_gene: TRBJ2-1
d_gene: TRBD1
v_gene: TRBV9
CDR3nt: TGTGCCAGCAGCGTAAAACTTGGACAGGGTAAGAATGAGCAGTTCTTC
CDR3aa: CASSVKLGQGKNEQFF

j_gene: TRBJ1-2
d_gene: TRBD1
v_gene: TRBV19
CDR3nt: TGTGCCAGCACCCCGACAGGGGTGCTCTATGGCTACACCTTC
CDR3aa: CASTPTGVLYGYTF

j_gene: TRBJ2-5
d_gene: NA
v_gene: TRBV6-6
CDR3nt: TGTGCCAGCAGTTACGACGGGGGAGAGACCCAGTACTTC
CDR3aa: CASSYDGGETQYF

j_gene: TRBJ2-2
d_gene: NA
v_gene: TRBV21-1
CDR3nt: TGTGCCAGCAGCACTACCCCCGGGACATCTGATCTTTATCCGTATACCGGGGAGCTGTTTTTT
CDR3aa: CASSTTPGTSDLYPYTGELFF